The 19 T cell receptor beta chains in this list originate from one sample, sequenced in a study of blood T cell repertoires in COVID-19. The method was immunoSEQ multiplex PCR; TCRdb's version includes in-frame clones alone and lacks a portion of them. The sample has about 170,000 clones; around nine tenths are singletons. The sequenced sample was peripheral blood. These receptors were taken from a man between 65 and 85 years old with acute or convalescent COVID-19.

V gene TRBV19 combines with J gene TRBJ1-5; 10 bases agree with TRBD1. CDR3 length equals 17 residues. Germline CDR1 is LNHDA and CDR2 is SQIVND (reference sequence). The trim removed 4 bases at V and 2 bases at J, leaving 8 bases unmatched. CDR3 DNA: TGTGCCAGTAGTAGGGAAAGACAGGGGGCGGGCAATCAGCCCCAGCATTTT. It translates to CASSRERQGAGNQPQHF.

This sequence joins TRBV28 and TRBJ2-7; 10 bases fit TRBD2. CDR1 and CDR2 (germline): MDHEN, SYDVKM. The CDR3 covers 14 residues. Trimming took 2 bases from V and 5 from J; bases not matched to a gene: 3. The CDR3 loop reads CASSLGSGGDEQYF. The CDR3 bases are TGTGCCAGCAGTTTAGGAAGCGGGGGGGACGAGCAGTACTTC.

V and J are TRBV13 and TRBJ2-6; perhaps TRBD2 as D (5 bases). V gave up 5 bases and J gave up 0 bases, with 5 bases separating them. Germline CDR1 and CDR2: PRHDT and FYEKMQ (reference sequence). CDR3 length: 14 amino acids. Written as DNA, the CDR3 is TGTGCCAGCAGCGGGAGCTCTGGGGCCAACGTCCTGACTTTC. The encoded protein is CASSGSSGANVLTF.

This chain connects TRBV10-1 to TRBJ2-2; TRBD1 matches 10 bases. The CDR3 loop spans 17 amino acids. The trim removed 6 bases at V and 7 bases at J, leaving 14 bases unmatched. Germline values: CDR1 WNHNN, CDR2 SYGVQD (reference sequence). DNA for the CDR3: TGCGCCAGCAGCCGGTACACCGGGACAGGGGTTGGCGGGGAGCTGTTTTTT. Its protein is CASSRYTGTGVGGELFF.

The chain recombines TRBV2 with TRBJ1-5; D may be TRBD1 (6 bases). Per the germline V gene, CDR1 is SNHLY and CDR2 is FYNNEI. Trimming took off 7 bases at V and 5 bases at J, with 12 bases between the two ends. This CDR3 contains 13 residues. The chain's CDR3 is CASTWGPDQPQHF. The CDR3 bases are TGTGCCAGCACCTGGGGGCCGGATCAGCCCCAGCATTTT.

This chain uses TRBV27 with TRBJ1-2; 7 nucleotides align to TRBD1. Trimming cost V 0 bases and J 5 bases; bases outside gene matches: 9. Germline lookup yields CDR1 MNHEY and CDR2 SMNVEV (reference sequence). This CDR3 spans 16 amino acids. The CDR3 region is CASSLSIRGYQYGYTF. The CDR3 DNA reads as TGTGCCAGCAGTTTATCGATCAGGGGGTATCAGTATGGCTACACCTTC.

The chain employs TRBV7-8 and TRBJ1-1; tentatively, D is TRBD1 (6 bases). The V gene's germline CDR1 is SGHVS and CDR2 FQNEAQ. The length of the CDR3 is 13 residues. V lost 3 bases and J lost 8, with 13 bases in between. CDR3 residues: CASSLGGGFEAFF. DNA of the CDR3: TGTGCCAGCAGCTTGGGCGGGGGCTTCGAAGCTTTCTTT.

The V and J genes are TRBV9 and TRBJ2-3; tentative D call: TRBD2 (6 bases). V was shortened by 3 bases and J by 5 bases, with 16 bases between the two germline ends. The CDR3 runs 15 residues. In germline, CDR1 is SGDLS, CDR2 YYNGEE. CDR3 loop: CASSGGVAEGDTQYF. For the CDR3, the DNA is TGTGCCAGCAGCGGCGGGGTAGCGGAAGGAGATACGCAGTATTTT.

This clone was picked up one time. The gene calls are TRBV5-6 and TRBJ2-7; weak D call: TRBD1 (6 bases). The germline V gene encodes CDR1 SGHDT and CDR2 YYEEEE. Trimming took off 7 bases at V and 3 bases at J, with 14 bases between the two ends. The CDR3 extends over 13 amino acids. This chain's CDR3 is CASGGHLRYEQYF. The CDR3 DNA is TGTGCCAGCGGGGGACACCTCCGCTACGAGCAGTACTTC.

V gene TRBV4-2 combines with J gene TRBJ1-2; 7 bases line up with TRBD1. The J segment lost 3 bases and the V segment lost 3 bases, leaving 1 base of the junction unmatched. Germline V gives CDR1 LGHNA, CDR2 YNFKEQ. The CDR3 is 13 residues long. DNA for the CDR3: TGTGCCAGCAGCCACGGACAGGACTATGGCTACACCTTC. Residues: CASSHGQDYGYTF.

This clone showed up just a few times. The chain joins TRBV4-1 to TRBJ1-3, with D unclear. V lost 0 bases, J lost 4 bases, and 4 bases lay in between. Germline loops: CDR1 MGHRA, CDR2 YSYEKL. The CDR3 is 13 amino acids. CDR3 in DNA: TGCGCCAGCAGCCAAGATCAGGGAAACACCATATATTTT. Residues: CASSQDQGNTIYF.

This clone was observed a single time. The J gene is TRBJ1-3, the V gene TRBV9; D gene ambiguous. V lost 0 bases to trimming and J lost 1 base, with 5 bases between them. CDR3 size: 14 residues. The germline V gene has CDR1 SGDLS and CDR2 YYNGEE. The CDR3 nucleotides read TGTGCCAGCAGCGTAGGTCGGTCTGGAAACACCATATATTTT. Amino acid sequence: CASSVGRSGNTIYF.

The V gene is TRBV18, the J gene TRBJ2-4; D remains ambiguous. Looked up from germline, CDR1 is KGHSH and CDR2 is LQKENI. This CDR3 has 13 amino acids. V was cut by 0 bases and J by 5 bases, with 5 bases left in between. CDR3 nucleotide sequence: TGTGCCAGCTCACCACCGTCCGAAAACATTCAGTACTTC. It codes for CASSPPSENIQYF. The full variable domain, with the rest looked up from reference TRBV18 and TRBJ2-4, is NAGVMQNPRHLVRRRGQEARLRCSPMKGHSHVYWYRQLPEEGLKFMVYLQKENIIDESGMPKERFSAEFPKEGPSILRIQQVVRGDSAAYFCASSPPSENIQYFGAGTRLSVL.

CDR3 sequence reads: CASSLDRREQYF. In nucleotides, the CDR3 is TGTGCCAGCAGCTTGGACAGAAGGGAGCAGTACTTC. This chain uses TRBV5-4 with TRBJ2-7; no firm D call. CDR3 length: 12 residues. V gave up 0 bases and J gave up 7 bases, with 8 bases separating them. Germline V gives CDR1 SGHNT, CDR2 YYREEE (reference sequence).

This chain connects TRBV10-3 to TRBJ2-7, with TRBD1 identical over 11 bases. The CDR3 is 14 amino acids. The germline V gene has CDR1 ENHRY and CDR2 SYGVKD. The J segment lost 6 bases and the V segment lost 4 bases, leaving 5 bases of the junction unmatched. The CDR3 spells CAISAEDRGLEQYF. CDR3 nucleotide sequence: TGTGCCATCAGTGCAGAGGACAGGGGGCTCGAGCAGTACTTC.

This clone was observed a handful of times. The chain links TRBV27 to TRBJ2-7; 10 bases agree with TRBD1. CDR3 length equals 14 residues. The germline CDR1 and CDR2 sequences are MNHEY and SMNVEV (reference sequence). With 2 bases clipped from V and 4 bases from J, the junction kept 2 bases outside the gene matches. The CDR3 sequence is CASSLVGQGYEQYF. CDR3 bases: TGTGCCAGCAGTTTAGTGGGACAGGGGTACGAGCAGTACTTC.

This sequence joins TRBV23-1 and TRBJ1-1; the match to TRBD1 covers 7 bases. TRBV23-1 is an open reading frame whose function is uncertain. The CDR3 has 16 amino acids. Losses at the gene ends were 0 bases for V and 1 base for J; bases not matched to a gene: 5. DNA of the CDR3: TGCGCCAGCAGTCAATCCCCGAACAGGGGGAACACTGAAGCTTTCTTT. Translating gives CASSQSPNRGNTEAFF.

The V call is TRBV11-3, the J call TRBJ2-5; D might be TRBD2 (6 bases). Deletions cut 3 bases from V and 1 base from J, with 9 bases between. The germline V gene has CDR1 SGHNT and CDR2 YENEEA. The CDR3 extends over 14 amino acids. CDR3 region: CASSLDYLQETQYF. CDR3 nucleotide sequence: TGTGCCAGCAGCTTGGACTACCTCCAAGAGACCCAGTACTTC.

The chain combines TRBV29-1 with TRBJ1-2; 8 bases are a match to TRBD1. CDR1 and CDR2 from the germline V gene are SQVTM and ANQGSEA. CDR3 length: 11 amino acids. V gave up 7 bases and J gave up 9 bases; unmatched junction bases: 7. CDR3: CSDGQGVSYTF. The CDR3 coding sequence is TGCAGCGATGGACAGGGAGTCAGCTACACCTTC.